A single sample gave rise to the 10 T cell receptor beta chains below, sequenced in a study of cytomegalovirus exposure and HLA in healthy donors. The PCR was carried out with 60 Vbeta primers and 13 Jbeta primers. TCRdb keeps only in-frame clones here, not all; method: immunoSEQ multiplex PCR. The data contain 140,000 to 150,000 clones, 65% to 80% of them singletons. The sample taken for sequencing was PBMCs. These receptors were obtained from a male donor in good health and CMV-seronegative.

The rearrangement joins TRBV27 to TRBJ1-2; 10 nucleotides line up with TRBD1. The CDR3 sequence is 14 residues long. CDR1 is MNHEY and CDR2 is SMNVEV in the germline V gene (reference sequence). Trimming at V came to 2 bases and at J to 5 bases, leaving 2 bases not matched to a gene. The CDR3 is CASSLRDRGYGYTF. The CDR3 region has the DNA TGTGCCAGCAGTTTACGGGACAGGGGATATGGCTACACCTTC.

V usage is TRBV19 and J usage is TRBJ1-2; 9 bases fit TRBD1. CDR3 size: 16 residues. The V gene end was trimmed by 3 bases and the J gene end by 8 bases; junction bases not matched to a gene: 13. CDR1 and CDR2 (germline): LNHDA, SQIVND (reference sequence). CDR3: CASSILSTGGGRGYTF. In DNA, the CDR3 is TGTGCCAGTAGTATCCTATCGACAGGGGGAGGTAGAGGCTACACCTTC.

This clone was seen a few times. The CDR3 sequence is CASSPLDRGQETQYF. CDR3 nucleotide sequence: TGTGCCAGCAGTCCACTTGACAGGGGCCAAGAGACCCAGTACTTC. V usage is TRBV27 and J usage is TRBJ2-5, with TRBD1 matching 8 bases. This CDR3 spans 15 amino acids. The V segment lost 5 bases and the J segment 1 base; nucleotides outside the gene matches: 6. CDR1 MNHEY and CDR2 SMNVEV come from the germline V gene (reference sequence).

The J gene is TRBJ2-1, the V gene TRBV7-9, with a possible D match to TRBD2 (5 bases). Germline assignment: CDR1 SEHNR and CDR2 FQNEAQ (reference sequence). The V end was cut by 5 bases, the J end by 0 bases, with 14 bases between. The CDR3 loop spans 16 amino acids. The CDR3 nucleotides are TGTGCCAGCAGCCCCGGCGGGCCCAGCTCCTACAATGAGCAGTTCTTC. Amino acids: CASSPGGPSSYNEQFF.

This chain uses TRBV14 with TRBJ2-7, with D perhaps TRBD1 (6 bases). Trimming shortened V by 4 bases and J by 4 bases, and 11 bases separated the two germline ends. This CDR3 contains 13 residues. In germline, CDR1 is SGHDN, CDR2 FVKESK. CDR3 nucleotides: TGTGCCAGCAGCCGTTACAGGGATTACGAGCAGTACTTC. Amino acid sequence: CASSRYRDYEQYF.

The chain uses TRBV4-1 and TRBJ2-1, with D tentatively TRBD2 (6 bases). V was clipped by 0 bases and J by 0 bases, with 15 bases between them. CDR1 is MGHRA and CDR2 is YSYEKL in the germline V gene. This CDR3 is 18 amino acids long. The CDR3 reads CASSQDRLGDSSYNEQFF. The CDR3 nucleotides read TGCGCCAGCAGCCAAGATCGACTAGGAGATAGCTCCTACAATGAGCAGTTCTTC.

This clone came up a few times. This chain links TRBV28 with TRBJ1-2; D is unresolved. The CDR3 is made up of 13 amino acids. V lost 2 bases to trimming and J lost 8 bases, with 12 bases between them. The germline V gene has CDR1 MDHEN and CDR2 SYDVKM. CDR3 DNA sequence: TGTGCCAGCAGTTTAGATCAAATAGTAGGCTACACCTTC. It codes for CASSLDQIVGYTF.

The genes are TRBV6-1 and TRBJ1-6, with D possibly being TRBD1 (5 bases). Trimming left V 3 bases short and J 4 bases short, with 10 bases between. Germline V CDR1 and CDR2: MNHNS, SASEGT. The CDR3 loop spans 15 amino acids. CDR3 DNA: TGTGCCAGCAGTGACGGGGGGATGTATAATTCACCCCTCCACTTT. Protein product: CASSDGGMYNSPLHF.

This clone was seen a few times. The CDR3 is CASSFIGTEDTEAFF. DNA for the CDR3: TGTGCCAGCAGTTTTATTGGGACAGAGGACACTGAAGCTTTCTTT. The rearrangement uses TRBV6-1 and TRBJ1-1; 7 positions match TRBD1. The V gene end was trimmed by 5 bases and the J gene end by 3 bases; junction bases not matched to a gene: 9. CDR1 is MNHNS, CDR2 SASEGT, per germline. This CDR3 spans 15 amino acids.

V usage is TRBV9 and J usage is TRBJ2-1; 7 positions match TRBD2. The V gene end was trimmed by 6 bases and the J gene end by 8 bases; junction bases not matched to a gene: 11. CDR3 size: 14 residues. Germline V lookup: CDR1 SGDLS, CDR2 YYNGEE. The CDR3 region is CASTAGVLGDEQFF. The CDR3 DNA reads TGTGCCAGCACCGCGGGGGTCCTCGGGGATGAGCAGTTCTTC.